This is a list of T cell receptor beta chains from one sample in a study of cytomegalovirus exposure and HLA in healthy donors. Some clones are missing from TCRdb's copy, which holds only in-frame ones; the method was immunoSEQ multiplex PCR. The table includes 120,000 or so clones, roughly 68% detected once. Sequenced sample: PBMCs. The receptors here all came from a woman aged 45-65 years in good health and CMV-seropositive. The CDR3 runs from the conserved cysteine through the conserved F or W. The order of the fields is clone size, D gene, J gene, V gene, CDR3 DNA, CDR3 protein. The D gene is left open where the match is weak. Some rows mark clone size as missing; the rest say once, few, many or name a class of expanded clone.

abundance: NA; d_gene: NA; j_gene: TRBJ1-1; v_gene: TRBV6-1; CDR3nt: TGTGCCAGCAGACATATCGGGGAGTTCACTGAAGCTTTCTTT; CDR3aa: CASRHIGEFTEAFF
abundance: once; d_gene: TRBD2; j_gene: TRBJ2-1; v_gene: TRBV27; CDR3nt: TGTGCCAGCAGTTCGGGAGGGACTAGTCCCAATGAGCAGTTCTTC; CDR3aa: CASSSGGTSPNEQFF
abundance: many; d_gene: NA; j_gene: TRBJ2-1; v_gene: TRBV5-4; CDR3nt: TGTGCCAGCAGCCGCGCGGGGCTCTACAATGAGCAGTTCTTC; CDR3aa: CASSRAGLYNEQFF
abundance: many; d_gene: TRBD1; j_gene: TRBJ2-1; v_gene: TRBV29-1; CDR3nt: TGCAGCTCCTCCTTCGGGACAGGGAACAATGAGCAGTTCTTC; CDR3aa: CSSSFGTGNNEQFF
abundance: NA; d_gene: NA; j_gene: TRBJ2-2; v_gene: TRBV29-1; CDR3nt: TGCAGCGTCCGGAGAGCCCCGAACACCGGGGAGCTGTTTTTT; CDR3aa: CSVRRAPNTGELFF
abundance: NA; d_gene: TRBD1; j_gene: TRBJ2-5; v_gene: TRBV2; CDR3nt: TGTGCCAGCAGCGAACAAACAGGGGGGGAGACCCAGTACTTC; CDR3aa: CASSEQTGGETQYF
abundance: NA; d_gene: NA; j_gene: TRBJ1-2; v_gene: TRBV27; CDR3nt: TGTGCCAGCAGTTTCGGCAGACACTTCTATGGCTACACCTTC; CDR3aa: CASSFGRHFYGYTF
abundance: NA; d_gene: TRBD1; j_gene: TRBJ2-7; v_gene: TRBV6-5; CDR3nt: TGTGCCAGCAGTCGAAAGCCGGGACAGGGAGGCGAGCAGTACTTC; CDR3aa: CASSRKPGQGGEQYF
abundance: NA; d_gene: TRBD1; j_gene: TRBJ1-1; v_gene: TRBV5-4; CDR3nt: TGTGCCAGCAGCCCCCGACAGGGGGTGAGGACTGAAGCTTTCTTT; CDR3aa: CASSPRQGVRTEAFF
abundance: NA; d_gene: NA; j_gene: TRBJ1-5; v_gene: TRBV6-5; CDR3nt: TGTGCCAGCAGTAGGTCGACAGATCAGCCCCAGCATTTT; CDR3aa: CASSRSTDQPQHF
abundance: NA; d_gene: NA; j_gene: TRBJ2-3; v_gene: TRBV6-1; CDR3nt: TGTGCCAGCAGTAACCAGGGTAGCACAGATACGCAGTATTTT; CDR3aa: CASSNQGSTDTQYF